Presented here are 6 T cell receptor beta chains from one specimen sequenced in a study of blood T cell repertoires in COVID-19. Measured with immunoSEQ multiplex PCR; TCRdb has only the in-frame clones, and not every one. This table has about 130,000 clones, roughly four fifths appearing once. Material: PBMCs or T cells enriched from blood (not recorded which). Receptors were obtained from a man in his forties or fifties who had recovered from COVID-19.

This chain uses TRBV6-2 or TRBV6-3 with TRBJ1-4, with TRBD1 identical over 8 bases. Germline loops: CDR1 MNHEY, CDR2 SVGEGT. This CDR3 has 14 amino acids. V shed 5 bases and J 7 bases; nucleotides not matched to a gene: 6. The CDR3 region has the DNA TGTGCCAGCAGTCTCGCAGGGGGCGTTGAAAAACTGTTTTTT. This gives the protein CASSLAGGVEKLFF.

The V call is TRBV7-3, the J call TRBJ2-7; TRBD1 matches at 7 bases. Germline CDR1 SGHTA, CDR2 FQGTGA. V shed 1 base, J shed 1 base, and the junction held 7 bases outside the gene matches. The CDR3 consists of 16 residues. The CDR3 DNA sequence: TGTGCCAGCAGCTTAAGCGGAATGACAGGGTCCTACGAGCAGTACTTC. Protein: CASSLSGMTGSYEQYF.

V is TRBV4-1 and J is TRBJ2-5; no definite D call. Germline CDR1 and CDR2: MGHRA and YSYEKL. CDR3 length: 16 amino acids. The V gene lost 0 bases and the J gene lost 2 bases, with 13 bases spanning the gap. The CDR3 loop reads CASSQDINARQETQYF. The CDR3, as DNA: TGCGCCAGCAGCCAAGATATCAACGCTCGGCAAGAGACCCAGTACTTC.

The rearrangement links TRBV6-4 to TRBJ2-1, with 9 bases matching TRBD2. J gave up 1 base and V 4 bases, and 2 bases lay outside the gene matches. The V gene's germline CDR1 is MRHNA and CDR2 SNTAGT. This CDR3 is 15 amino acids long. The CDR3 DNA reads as TGTGCCAGCAGTGCCACTAGCGGGTCCTACAATGAGCAGTTCTTC. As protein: CASSATSGSYNEQFF.

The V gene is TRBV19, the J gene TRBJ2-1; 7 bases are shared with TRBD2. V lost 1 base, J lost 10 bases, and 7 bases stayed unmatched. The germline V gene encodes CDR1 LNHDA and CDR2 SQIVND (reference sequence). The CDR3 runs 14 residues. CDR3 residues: CASSIGQRRGEQFF. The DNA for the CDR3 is TGTGCCAGTAGTATAGGGCAGCGGCGGGGGGAGCAGTTCTTC.

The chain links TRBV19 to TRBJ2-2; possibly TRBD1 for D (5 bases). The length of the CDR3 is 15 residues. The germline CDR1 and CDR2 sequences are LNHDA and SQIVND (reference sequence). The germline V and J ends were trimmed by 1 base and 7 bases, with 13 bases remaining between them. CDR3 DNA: TGTGCCAGTAGTATAGTATCAGGGATGAACGGGGAGCTGTTTTTT. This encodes CASSIVSGMNGELFF. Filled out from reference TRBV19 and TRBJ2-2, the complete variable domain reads DGGITQSPKYLFRKEGQNVTLSCEQNLNHDAMYWYRQDPGQGLRLIYYSQIVNDFQKGDIAEGYSVSREKKESFPLTVTSAQKNPTAFYLCASSIVSGMNGELFFGEGSRLTVL.